The 9 T cell receptor beta chains presented below share a single source sample, sequenced in a study of cytomegalovirus exposure and HLA in healthy donors. Assay: immunoSEQ multiplex PCR; the TCRdb copy retains only in-frame clones and omits some. Of around 58,000 clones in the sample, more than 85% were seen once. The sequenced sample was PBMCs. These receptors were collected from a woman younger than 30 in good health and CMV-seronegative.

The chain couples TRBV9 to TRBJ2-3, with D uncertain. Deletions cut 1 base from V and 6 bases from J, with 3 bases between. Looked up from germline, CDR1 is SGDLS and CDR2 is YYNGEE. This CDR3 has 11 amino acids. The CDR3 DNA is TGTGCCAGCAGCGTATATGATACGCAGTATTTT. Encoded protein: CASSVYDTQYF.

The chain recombines TRBV7-2 with TRBJ1-2; D uncertain. The CDR3 spans 14 residues. Trimming stripped 1 base from V and 5 bases from J, with 11 bases between. CDR1 SGHTA and CDR2 FQGNSA come from the germline V gene. The CDR3 region has the DNA TGTGCCAGCAGCTTAGACAGACAAAGATATGGCTACACCTTC. This codes for CASSLDRQRYGYTF.

This chain joins TRBV11-2 and TRBJ2-6; TRBD2 agrees at 14 bases. Looked up from germline, CDR1 is SGHAT and CDR2 is FQNNGV. The CDR3 covers 19 residues. Trimming took 3 bases from V and 3 from J; bases not matched to a gene: 7. CDR3 DNA sequence: TGTGCCAGCAGCTTTACCGGGACTAGCGGGAGTGTTGGGGCCAACGTCCTGACTTTC. The encoded protein is CASSFTGTSGSVGANVLTF. The whole variable domain, remainder taken from reference TRBV11-2 and TRBJ2-6, is EAGVAQSPRYKIIEKRQSVAFWCNPISGHATLYWYQQILGQGPKLLIQFQNNGVVDDSQLPKDRFSAERLKGVDSTLKIQPAKLEDSAVYLCASSFTGTSGSVGANVLTFGAGSRLTVL.

The chain uses TRBV7-9 and TRBJ2-1, with 9 bases lining up with TRBD2. The germline V gene encodes CDR1 SEHNR and CDR2 FQNEAQ (reference sequence). With V trimmed by 6 bases and J by 8 bases, 11 bases remained unmatched. This CDR3 has 15 residues. Written as DNA, the CDR3 is TGTGCCAGCAGGTGGACTAGCGTTATCGTCGATGAGCAGTTCTTC. This sequence encodes CASRWTSVIVDEQFF.

V usage is TRBV21-1 and J usage is TRBJ1-1; TRBD1 was called by the table and not checked on the DNA. TRBV21-1 is termed a pseudogene. The CDR3 consists of 15 residues. CDR3 bases: TGTGCCAGCAGCAAAGGGGGACAGGGCAGAACTGAAGCTTTCTTT. Translated, it gives CASSKGGQGRTEAFF.

The gene calls are TRBV19 and TRBJ1-4, with D hard to call. Trimming removed 2 bases from V and 5 bases from J, with 6 bases in between. This CDR3 contains 13 residues. Germline V gene lookup returns CDR1 LNHDA and CDR2 SQIVND (reference sequence). The chain's CDR3 is CASSIPRNEKLFF. The DNA of the CDR3 is TGTGCCAGTAGTATACCCCGGAATGAAAAACTGTTTTTT.

This chain uses TRBV19 with TRBJ1-5; D not resolved. Germline V CDR1 and CDR2: LNHDA, SQIVND (reference sequence). CDR3 length: 12 amino acids. V lost 11 bases and J 6 bases, leaving 14 bases between the germline ends. The CDR3 is CASGGRGQPQHF. CDR3 DNA: TGTGCCTCGGGAGGCCGGGGTCAGCCCCAGCATTTT.

The gene calls are TRBV10-3 and TRBJ1-5; 7 positions match TRBD1. V was clipped by 6 bases and J by 9 bases; unmatched bases: 11. There are 14 residues in the CDR3. Germline V gives CDR1 ENHRY, CDR2 SYGVKD. DNA of the CDR3: TGTGCCATCAGCCCCGACAGGGAAAGTCGGCCCCAGCATTTT. This translates into CAISPDRESRPQHF.

The chain has TRBV18 and TRBJ2-2; the match to TRBD2 covers 15 bases. The CDR3 is 19 amino acids. Unmatched junction bases numbered 4, after V lost 1 base and J lost 1 base. Per the germline V gene, CDR1 is KGHSH and CDR2 is LQKENI. In nucleotides, the CDR3 is TGTGCCAGCTCACCACTCGGACTAGCGGGAGGGGTGAACACCGGGGAGCTGTTTTTT. Translating gives CASSPLGLAGGVNTGELFF.